This TCR beta chain appears in the sequencing data of a study of blood T cell repertoires in COVID-19. Looking at the study overall: The origin of the acute and convalescent COVID-19 samples was the United States, Italy and Spain.

Under the authors' procedure: Scientists estimated how many nucleated cells there were by amplifying reference gene primers. TCRdb's copy holds only in-frame clones and misses some; the assay was immunoSEQ multiplex PCR. The D gene and trimming were derived from the DNA, and the V and J assignments and clone size from that table. This table has 65,000 to 95,000 clones, approximately 91% appearing once. The CDR3 is made up of 13 amino acids. V was trimmed by 11 bases and J by 7 bases, leaving 18 bases between them. Germline CDR1 LNHDA, CDR2 SQIVND (reference sequence). The genes are TRBV19 and TRBJ1-5; D is uncertain. Material: peripheral blood. The clonotype comes from a man between 65 and 85 years old with acute or convalescent COVID-19. The CDR3 nucleotides are TGTGCCCACGCAGCTAGCGATAAACAGCCCCAGCATTTT. Its translation is CAHAASDKQPQHF.